Listed below are T cell receptor beta chains from one sample, sequenced in a study of blood T cell repertoires in COVID-19. The protocol was immunoSEQ multiplex PCR, while the TCRdb copy is restricted to in-frame clones and leaves out a portion. The sample shows 300,000 to 350,000 clones, approximately 90% of them seen only once. Sequenced input: PBMCs or T cells enriched from blood (not recorded which). The source is a woman in her late teens or twenties who had recovered from COVID-19. Both conserved end residues are part of each CDR3. A D gene is named only where the DNA matches it firmly. Not every row has a clone size; where given, it reads once, few, many or a size class.

d_call,j_call,v_call,clone_size,cdr3_nt,cdr3_aa
.,TRBJ1-3,TRBV2,.,TGTGCCAGCAGTGAATCGGGAGGCCGATCGGATGGAAACACCATATATTTT,CASSESGGRSDGNTIYF
.,TRBJ1-4,TRBV7-2,.,TGTGCCAGCAGCTTAGGGGGGAGGAAAGAAAAACTGTTTTTT,CASSLGGRKEKLFF
TRBD1,TRBJ2-1,TRBV6-1,.,TGTGCCAGCAGTTTTAGGACAGGCTCCTACAATGAGCAGTTCTTC,CASSFRTGSYNEQFF
.,TRBJ1-5,TRBV30,.,TGTGCCTGGAGCTCCGGGCTGGGAGATCAGCCCCAGCATTTT,CAWSSGLGDQPQHF
.,TRBJ1-4,TRBV7-2,.,TGTGCCAGCAGCCCGGGGGGCATCACTAATGAAAAACTGTTTTTT,CASSPGGITNEKLFF
TRBD2,TRBJ2-5,TRBV24-1,.,TGTGCCACCAGCAGGACTAGCGATGTTGAGACCCAGTACTTC,CATSRTSDVETQYF
.,TRBJ1-2,TRBV7-9,.,TGTGCCAGCAGCTTAGCGCAGGGCTATGGCTACACCTTC,CASSLAQGYGYTF
.,TRBJ1-6,TRBV4-1,.,TGCGCCAGCAGCAACAACAGGAACCGTAATTCACCCCTCCACTTT,CASSNNRNRNSPLHF
.,TRBJ1-2,TRBV7-8,.,TGTGCCAGCAGACCCATCCAGACAGGAATCTATGGCTACACCTTC,CASRPIQTGIYGYTF
.,TRBJ2-7,TRBV4-3,.,TGCGCCAGCAGCCAAGATGGGCACGAGCAGTACTTC,CASSQDGHEQYF
.,TRBJ1-2,TRBV27,.,TGTGCCAGCAGTTTCAGGGCCACGAACTATGGCTACACCTTC,CASSFRATNYGYTF
TRBD1,TRBJ1-2,TRBV4-1,.,TGCGCCAGCAGTCAGGACAGGCGAAGCCGCCCCACTATGTTCCACGGGGGCTACACCTTC,CASSQDRRSRPTMFHGGYTF
.,TRBJ1-1,TRBV2,.,TGTGCCAGCAGTATACACAGGGATACTGAAGCTTTCTTT,CASSIHRDTEAFF
TRBD1,TRBJ1-5,TRBV28,.,TGTGCCAGCAGTCCGCCCGGGACAGGGGGCCCGCCCCAGCATTTT,CASSPPGTGGPPQHF
.,TRBJ2-7,TRBV30,.,TGTGCCTGGAGTGTTGGCGGGACCGCCTACGAGCAGTACTTC,CAWSVGGTAYEQYF
TRBD1,TRBJ1-2,TRBV6-5,.,TGTGCCAGCAGCGGACAGGCGGGTGGCTACACCTTC,CASSGQAGGYTF
.,TRBJ1-1,TRBV10-3,few,TGTGCCATCATGGGCAGCCCGAACACTGAAGCTTTCTTT,CAIMGSPNTEAFF
TRBD1,TRBJ1-5,TRBV7-2,.,TGTGCCAGCAGCTCCCAGACAGGGGATCAGCCCCAGCATTTT,CASSSQTGDQPQHF
.,TRBJ2-1,TRBV9,.,TGTGCCAGCAGCGTAGGAATGAGCTCCTACAATGAGCAGTTCTTC,CASSVGMSSYNEQFF
TRBD1,TRBJ2-3,TRBV7-9,.,TGTGCCAGCAGCTTAGCGGGACAGGGAAGCACAGATACGCAGTATTTT,CASSLAGQGSTDTQYF
TRBD1,TRBJ1-1,TRBV18,.,TGTGCCAGCTCAGGACAGGGTGGCACTGAAGCTTTCTTT,CASSGQGGTEAFF
TRBD1,TRBJ2-3,TRBV4-3,.,TGCGCCAGCAGCCAAGGGACAGGGGTGAGGACGCAGTATTTT,CASSQGTGVRTQYF
.,TRBJ1-2,TRBV12-3/TRBV12-4,once,TGTGCCAGCAGTGAGGGGAGGGCCTATGGCTACACCTTC,CASSEGRAYGYTF
.,TRBJ2-5,TRBV5-8,once,TGTGCCAGCCAGGGAGGGGGTAATAGCCTTTGGGAGACCCAGTACTTC,CASQGGGNSLWETQYF
.,TRBJ1-1,TRBV4-2,once,TGTGCCAGCAGCCAAGGGGGGCCGACTGAAGCTTTCTTT,CASSQGGPTEAFF
.,TRBJ2-7,TRBV15,.,TGTGCCACCAGCAGCCCCAACCAGGGATGGCAGTACTTC,CATSSPNQGWQYF
.,TRBJ1-2,TRBV25-1,.,TGTGCCAGCAGAATCTCACAGGGAGGGAGCGGCTACACCTTC,CASRISQGGSGYTF
TRBD1,TRBJ2-7,TRBV10-3,.,TGTGCCGTCCGGGACAGTAACTACGAGCAGTACTTC,CAVRDSNYEQYF
TRBD1,TRBJ2-7,TRBV27,.,TGTGCCAGCAGCGACAGGGGTAATCTGGAGCAGTACTTC,CASSDRGNLEQYF
TRBD1,TRBJ1-6,TRBV28,.,TGTGCCAGCAGTCGAAGCCCACAGGGGAGGCCCGGGATATATAATTCACCCCTCCACTTT,CASSRSPQGRPGIYNSPLHF